The rows below give T cell receptor beta chains drawn from one sample of a study of vaccination and CD4 T cells after COVID-19. Using its own MiXCR run on the PCR reads, TCRdb lists one record per CDR3 protein. The profile shows 20,000 to 25,000 distinct CDR3 sequences, roughly two thirds of them singletons. These receptors lack a known antigen. The sample here was CD4+ T cells from blood, cultured in vitro, taken after SARS-CoV-2 vaccination. The source of these receptors is a human donor who received a COVID-19 vaccine. The CDR3 runs from the conserved cysteine through the conserved F or W. Fields, in order: V gene, clone size, J gene, D gene, CDR3 DNA, CDR3 protein. The D gene is left open where the match is weak. Only some rows state a clone size, as once, few, many or a class for expanded clones.

v_call: TRBV9
clone_size: NA
j_call: TRBJ2-5
d_call: TRBD1
cdr3_nt: TGTGCCAGCAGCCCCCGGACAGGGCTGTTGGGCGAGACCCAGTACTTC
cdr3_aa: CASSPRTGLLGETQYF

v_call: TRBV9
clone_size: once
j_call: TRBJ2-3
d_call: TRBD2
cdr3_nt: TGTGCCAGCAGCGCCCACGGGTTTAAGCGGGGGTTCGGGGATACGCAGTATTTT
cdr3_aa: CASSAHGFKRGFGDTQYF

v_call: TRBV20-1
clone_size: NA
j_call: TRBJ2-7
d_call: NA
cdr3_nt: TGCAGTGCTAGAGCTCAGGACGGAAGAGGTCCCTACGAGCAGTACTTC
cdr3_aa: CSARAQDGRGPYEQYF

v_call: TRBV12-3/TRBV12-4
clone_size: NA
j_call: TRBJ1-2
d_call: NA
cdr3_nt: TGTGCCAGCAGGCGCTGGGGCTATCCTAACTATGGCTACACCTTC
cdr3_aa: CASRRWGYPNYGYTF

v_call: TRBV15
clone_size: few
j_call: TRBJ1-2
d_call: TRBD1
cdr3_nt: TGTGCCACCAGCAGAGCTCCGGGACAGGGAAACTATGGCTACACCTTC
cdr3_aa: CATSRAPGQGNYGYTF

v_call: TRBV7-3
clone_size: NA
j_call: TRBJ2-5
d_call: TRBD2
cdr3_nt: TGTGCCAGCAGCCGTAATAGCGGGGGGGTAAAAGAGACCCAGTACTTC
cdr3_aa: CASSRNSGGVKETQYF

v_call: TRBV11-3
clone_size: NA
j_call: TRBJ2-5
d_call: NA
cdr3_nt: TGTGCCAGCTCCCCAGGGGGGCAGCAAGAGACCCAGTACTTC
cdr3_aa: CASSPGGQQETQYF

v_call: TRBV29-1
clone_size: NA
j_call: TRBJ2-1
d_call: TRBD2
cdr3_nt: TGCAGCGTTGAGATTGGGGGAAGGACTAGCGGGTACAATGAGCAGTTCTTC
cdr3_aa: CSVEIGGRTSGYNEQFF

v_call: TRBV10-3
clone_size: NA
j_call: TRBJ1-6
d_call: NA
cdr3_nt: TGTGCCATCAGGGAGGGGACACAGAATTCACCCCTCCACTTT
cdr3_aa: CAIREGTQNSPLHF

v_call: TRBV6-1
clone_size: NA
j_call: TRBJ2-7
d_call: TRBD1
cdr3_nt: TGTGCCAGCAGAACGGACAGGTCTTACTACGAGCAGTACTTC
cdr3_aa: CASRTDRSYYEQYF

v_call: TRBV5-1
clone_size: once
j_call: TRBJ2-5
d_call: NA
cdr3_nt: TGCGCCAGCAGCCACCCGGGAATAATCGAGACCCAGTACTTC
cdr3_aa: CASSHPGIIETQYF

v_call: TRBV10-2
clone_size: NA
j_call: TRBJ2-3
d_call: TRBD1
cdr3_nt: TGCGCCAGCAGAACCGGGACAGGGGGCGGTGATACGCAGTATTTT
cdr3_aa: CASRTGTGGGDTQYF

v_call: TRBV19
clone_size: NA
j_call: TRBJ2-4
d_call: TRBD2
cdr3_nt: TGTGCCAGTAGTGCCAGGACTAGCGGGGAGAGTCAGTACTTC
cdr3_aa: CASSARTSGESQYF

v_call: TRBV6-5
clone_size: NA
j_call: TRBJ1-2
d_call: NA
cdr3_nt: TGTGCCAGCAGTTACTCGTTCAGTAACTATGGCTACACCTTC
cdr3_aa: CASSYSFSNYGYTF

v_call: TRBV19
clone_size: NA
j_call: TRBJ2-3
d_call: NA
cdr3_nt: TGTGCCAGTAGTCCAGAACGAGGTACGCAGTATTTT
cdr3_aa: CASSPERGTQYF

v_call: TRBV20-1
clone_size: NA
j_call: TRBJ1-2
d_call: NA
cdr3_nt: TGCAGTGCCCCCGGGGGGCTAGGTGGCTACACCTTC
cdr3_aa: CSAPGGLGGYTF

v_call: TRBV20-1
clone_size: NA
j_call: TRBJ2-5
d_call: TRBD2
cdr3_nt: TGCAGTGCTAGAGAGGGACTAGCGGGGGGAGAGACCCAGTACTTC
cdr3_aa: CSAREGLAGGETQYF

v_call: TRBV4-2
clone_size: NA
j_call: TRBJ2-3
d_call: NA
cdr3_nt: TGTGCCAGCAGCCAACTACGGACGGAGGTATCGGATACGCAGTATTTT
cdr3_aa: CASSQLRTEVSDTQYF

v_call: TRBV27
clone_size: NA
j_call: TRBJ1-6
d_call: NA
cdr3_nt: TGTGCCAGCAGTTTATCCCCTCAGGGGAATAATTCACCCCTCCACTTT
cdr3_aa: CASSLSPQGNNSPLHF

v_call: TRBV6-5
clone_size: NA
j_call: TRBJ1-5
d_call: TRBD1
cdr3_nt: TGTGCCAGCAGTTACAGAGGGACAGGGAGACAGCCCCAGCATTTT
cdr3_aa: CASSYRGTGRQPQHF

v_call: TRBV7-2
clone_size: NA
j_call: TRBJ1-1
d_call: NA
cdr3_nt: TGTGCCAGCAGCTTAGATTTGGGGAGGACGACTGAAGCTTTCTTT
cdr3_aa: CASSLDLGRTTEAFF